This TCR beta chain was documented in a study of blood T cells in healthy people across ages. Study conclusions and caveats: Roughly linear declines in TCR beta diversity per million T cells occurred with age.

Primed by a sample-barcoded 5' primer and a J-beta primer mix, a second PCR proceeded for roughly 7 to 12 cycles. TCRdb passed the 5' RACE reads through MiXCR, listing each CDR3 protein once. Among fewer than 950,000 distinct CDR3 sequences, 35% to 40% were seen once, and the ten largest hold around 13%. The germline V gene encodes CDR1 MDHEN and CDR2 SYDVKM. V gave up 4 bases and J gave up 4 bases, with 13 bases separating them. The CDR3 runs to 14 residues. Donor samples were obtained from healthy Caucasian individuals from Russia, aged about 6 to 95. There are many counts of this clonotype. The target antigen is unknown.

This clonotype originated in a man aged 18 to 30 in good health. This chain uses TRBV28 with TRBJ1-2; D is uncertain. Sequencing was carried out using blood. The CDR3 region is CASSSLTQIYGYTF. The DNA for the CDR3 is TGTGCCAGCAGTTCCCTGACCCAAATCTATGGCTACACCTTC.